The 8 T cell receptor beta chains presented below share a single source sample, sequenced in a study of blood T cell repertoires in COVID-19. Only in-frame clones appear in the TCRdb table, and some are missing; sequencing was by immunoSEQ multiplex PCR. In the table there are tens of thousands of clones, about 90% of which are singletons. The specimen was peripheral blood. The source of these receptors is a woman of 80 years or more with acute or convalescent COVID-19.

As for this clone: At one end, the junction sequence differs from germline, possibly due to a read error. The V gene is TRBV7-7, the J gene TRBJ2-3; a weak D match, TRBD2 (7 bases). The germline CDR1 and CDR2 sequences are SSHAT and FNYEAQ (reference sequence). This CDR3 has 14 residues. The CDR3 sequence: CASSLGGGLNTQYF. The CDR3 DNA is TGTGCTAGCAGCTTAGGGGGGGGCCTGAATACGCAGTATTTT.

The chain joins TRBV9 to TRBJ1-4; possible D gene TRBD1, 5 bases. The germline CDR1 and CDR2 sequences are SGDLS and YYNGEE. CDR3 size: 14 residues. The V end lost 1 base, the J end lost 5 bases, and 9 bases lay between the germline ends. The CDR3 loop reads CASSVRDSNEKLFF. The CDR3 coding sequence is TGTGCCAGCAGCGTAAGGGACTCGAATGAAAAACTGTTTTTT.

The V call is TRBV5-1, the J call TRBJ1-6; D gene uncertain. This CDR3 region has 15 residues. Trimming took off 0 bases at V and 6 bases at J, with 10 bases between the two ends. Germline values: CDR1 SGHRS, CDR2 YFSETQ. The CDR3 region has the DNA TGCGCCAGCAGCTTGGGGAGGGAACCTAATTCACCCCTCCACTTT. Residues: CASSLGREPNSPLHF.

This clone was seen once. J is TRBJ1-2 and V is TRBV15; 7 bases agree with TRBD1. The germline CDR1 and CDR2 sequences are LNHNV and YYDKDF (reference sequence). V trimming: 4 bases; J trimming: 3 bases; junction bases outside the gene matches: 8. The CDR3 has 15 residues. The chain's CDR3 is CATSNRQGVYYGYTF. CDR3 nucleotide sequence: TGTGCCACCAGCAATCGACAGGGAGTTTACTATGGCTACACCTTC. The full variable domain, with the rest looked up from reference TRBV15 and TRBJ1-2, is DAMVIQNPRYQVTQFGKPVTLSCSQTLNHNVMYWYQQKSSQAPKLLFHYYDKDFNNEADTPDNFQSRRPNTSFCFLDIRSPGLGDTAMYLCATSNRQGVYYGYTFGSGTRLTVV.

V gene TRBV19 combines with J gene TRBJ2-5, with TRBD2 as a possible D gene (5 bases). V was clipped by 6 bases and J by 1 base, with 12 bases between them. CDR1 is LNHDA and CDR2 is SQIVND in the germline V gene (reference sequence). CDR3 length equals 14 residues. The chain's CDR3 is CASRSGRSQETQYF. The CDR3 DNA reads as TGTGCCAGTAGGTCGGGGAGATCCCAAGAGACCCAGTACTTC.

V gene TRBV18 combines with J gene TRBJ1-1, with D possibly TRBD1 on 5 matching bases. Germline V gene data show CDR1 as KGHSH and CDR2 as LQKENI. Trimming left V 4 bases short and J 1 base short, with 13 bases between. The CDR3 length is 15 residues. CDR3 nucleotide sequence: TGTGCCAGCTCACAGAGCGACAGTTCGAACACTGAAGCTTTCTTT. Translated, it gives CASSQSDSSNTEAFF.

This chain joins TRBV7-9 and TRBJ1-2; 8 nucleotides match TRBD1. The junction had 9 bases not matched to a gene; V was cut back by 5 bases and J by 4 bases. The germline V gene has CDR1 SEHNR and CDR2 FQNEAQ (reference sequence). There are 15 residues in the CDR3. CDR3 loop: CASSIDRGRGYGYTF. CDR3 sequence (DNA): TGTGCCAGCAGCATTGACAGGGGCCGAGGCTATGGCTACACCTTC. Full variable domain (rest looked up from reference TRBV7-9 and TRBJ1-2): DTGVSQNPRHKITKRGQNVTFRCDPISEHNRLYWYRQTLGQGPEFLTYFQNEAQLEKSRLLSDRFSAERPKGSFSTLEIQRTEQGDSAMYLCASSIDRGRGYGYTFGSGTRLTVV.

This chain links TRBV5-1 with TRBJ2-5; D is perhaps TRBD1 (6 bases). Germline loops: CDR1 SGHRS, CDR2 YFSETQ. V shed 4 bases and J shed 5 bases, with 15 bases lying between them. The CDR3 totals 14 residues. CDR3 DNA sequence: TGCGCCAGCAGCGAGGGACACCAGGGGGAGACCCAGTACTTC. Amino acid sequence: CASSEGHQGETQYF.